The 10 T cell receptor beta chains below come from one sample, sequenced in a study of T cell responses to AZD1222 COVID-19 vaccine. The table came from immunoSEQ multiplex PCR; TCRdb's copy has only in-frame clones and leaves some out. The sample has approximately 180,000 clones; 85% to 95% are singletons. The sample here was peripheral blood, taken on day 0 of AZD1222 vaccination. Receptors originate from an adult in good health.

The CDR3 region is CASTLRADGYNSPLHF. The CDR3 region has the DNA TGTGCCAGCACCTTAAGAGCCGACGGGTATAATTCACCCCTCCACTTT. This chain uses TRBV27 with TRBJ1-6, with D uncertain. The CDR3 loop spans 16 amino acids. V lost 7 bases and J lost 4, with 17 bases in between. Germline CDR1 and CDR2: MNHEY and SMNVEV (reference sequence).

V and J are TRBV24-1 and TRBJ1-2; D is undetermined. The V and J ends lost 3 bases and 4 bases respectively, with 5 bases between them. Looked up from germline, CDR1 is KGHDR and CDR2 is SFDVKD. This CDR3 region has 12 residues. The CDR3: CATSDLGYGYTF. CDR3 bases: TGTGCCACCAGTGATCTAGGCTATGGCTACACCTTC.

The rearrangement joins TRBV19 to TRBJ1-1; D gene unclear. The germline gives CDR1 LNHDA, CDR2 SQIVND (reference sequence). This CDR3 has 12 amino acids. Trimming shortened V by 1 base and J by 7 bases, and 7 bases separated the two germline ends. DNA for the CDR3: TGTGCCAGTAGTATAGGACGGCGTGAAGCTTTCTTT. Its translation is CASSIGRREAFF.

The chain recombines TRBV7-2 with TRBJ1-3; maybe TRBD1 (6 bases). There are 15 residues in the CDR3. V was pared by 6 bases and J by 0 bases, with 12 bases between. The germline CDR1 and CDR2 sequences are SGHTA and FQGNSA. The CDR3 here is CASRPDRPSGNTIYF. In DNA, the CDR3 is TGTGCCAGCAGGCCAGACAGGCCCTCTGGAAACACCATATATTTT.

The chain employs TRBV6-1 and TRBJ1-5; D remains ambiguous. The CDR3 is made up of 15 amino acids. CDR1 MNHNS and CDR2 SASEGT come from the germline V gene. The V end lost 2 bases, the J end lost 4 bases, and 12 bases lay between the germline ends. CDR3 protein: CASSEIGPRNQPQHF. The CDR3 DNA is TGTGCCAGCAGTGAAATCGGGCCCCGTAATCAGCCCCAGCATTTT.

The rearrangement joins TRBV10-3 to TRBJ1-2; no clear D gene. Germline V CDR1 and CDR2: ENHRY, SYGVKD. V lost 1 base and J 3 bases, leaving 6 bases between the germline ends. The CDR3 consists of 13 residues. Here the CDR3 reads CAISEYQDYGYTF. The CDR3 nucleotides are TGTGCCATCAGTGAGTATCAAGACTATGGCTACACCTTC.

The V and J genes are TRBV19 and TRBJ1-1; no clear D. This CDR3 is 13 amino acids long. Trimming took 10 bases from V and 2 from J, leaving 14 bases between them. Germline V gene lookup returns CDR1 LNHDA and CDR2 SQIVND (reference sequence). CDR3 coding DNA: TGTGCCACAACGCGGGAGACCAACACTGAAGCTTTCTTT. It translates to CATTRETNTEAFF.

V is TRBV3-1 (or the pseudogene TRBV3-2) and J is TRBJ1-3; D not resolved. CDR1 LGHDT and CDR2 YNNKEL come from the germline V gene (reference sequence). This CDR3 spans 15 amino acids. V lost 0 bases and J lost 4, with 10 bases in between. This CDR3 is CASSQDHTPGNTIYF. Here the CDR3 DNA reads TGTGCCAGCAGCCAAGATCATACCCCAGGAAACACCATATATTTT.

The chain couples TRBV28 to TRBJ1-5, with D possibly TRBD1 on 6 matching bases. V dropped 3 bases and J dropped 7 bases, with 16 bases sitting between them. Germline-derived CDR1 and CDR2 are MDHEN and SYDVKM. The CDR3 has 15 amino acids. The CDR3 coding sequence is TGTGCCAGCAGTTTCCAGGCAGGCGGGGGCCAGCCCCAGCATTTT. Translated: CASSFQAGGGQPQHF.

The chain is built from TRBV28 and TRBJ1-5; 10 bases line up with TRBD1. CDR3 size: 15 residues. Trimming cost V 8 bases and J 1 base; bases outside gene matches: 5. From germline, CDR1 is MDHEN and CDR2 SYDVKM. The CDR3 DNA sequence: TGTGCCAGCTTAGGACAGGGGGAGAGCAATCAGCCCCAGCATTTT. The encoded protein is CASLGQGESNQPQHF.